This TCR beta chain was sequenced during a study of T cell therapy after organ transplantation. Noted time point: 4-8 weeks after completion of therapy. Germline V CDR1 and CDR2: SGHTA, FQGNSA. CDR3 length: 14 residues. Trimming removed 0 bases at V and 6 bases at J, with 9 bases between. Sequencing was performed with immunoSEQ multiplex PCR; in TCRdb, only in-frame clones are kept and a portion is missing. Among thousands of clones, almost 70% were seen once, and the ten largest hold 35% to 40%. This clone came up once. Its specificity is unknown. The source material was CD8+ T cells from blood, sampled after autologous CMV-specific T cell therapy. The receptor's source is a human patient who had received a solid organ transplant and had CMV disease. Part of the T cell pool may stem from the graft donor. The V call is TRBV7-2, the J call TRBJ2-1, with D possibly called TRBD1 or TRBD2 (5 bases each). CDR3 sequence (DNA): TGTGCCAGCAGCTTAGCGGGGACCGGCAATGAGCAGTTCTTC. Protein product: CASSLAGTGNEQFF.